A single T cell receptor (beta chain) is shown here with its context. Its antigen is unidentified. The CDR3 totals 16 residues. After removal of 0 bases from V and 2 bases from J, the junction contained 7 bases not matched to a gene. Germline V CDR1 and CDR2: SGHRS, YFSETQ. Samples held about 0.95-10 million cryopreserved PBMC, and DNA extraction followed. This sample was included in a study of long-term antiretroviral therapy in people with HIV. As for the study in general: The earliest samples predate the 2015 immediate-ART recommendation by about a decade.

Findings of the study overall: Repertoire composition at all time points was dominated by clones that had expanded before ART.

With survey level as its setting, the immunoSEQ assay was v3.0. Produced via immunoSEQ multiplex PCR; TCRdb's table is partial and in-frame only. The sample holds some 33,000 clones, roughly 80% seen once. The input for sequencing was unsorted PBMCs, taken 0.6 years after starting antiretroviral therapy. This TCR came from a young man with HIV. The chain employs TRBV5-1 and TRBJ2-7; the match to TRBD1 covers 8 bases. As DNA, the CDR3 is TGCGCCAGCAGCTTGGCAGGGGGCAATCGTGCCTACGAGCAGTACTTC. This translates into CASSLAGGNRAYEQYF.